These T cell receptor beta chains were read from a single sample in a study of control samples from healthy donors and cancer patients. The assay was immunoSEQ multiplex PCR, and TCRdb's table has in-frame clones only and misses some. There are about 180,000 clones in the sample; 94% occur only once, and about 1.5% lies in the top ten. The sequencing sample was made of blood. The receptors originated from a woman aged 18-35 years in good health. Each CDR3 is given with its conserved first and last residue. The D gene is left open where the match is weak. The size field is filled for only some rows; it gives once, few, many or a size class.

J gene: TRBJ2-1; CDR3 length: 11; V gene: TRBV20-1; D gene: -; clone size: -; CDR3 protein: CSARDPPGQFF; CDR3 DNA: TGCAGTGCTAGAGATCCCCCAGGGCAGTTCTTC
J gene: TRBJ2-5; CDR3 length: 15; V gene: TRBV3-1/TRBV3-2; D gene: -; clone size: -; CDR3 protein: CASSQSSGAQETQYF; CDR3 DNA: TGTGCCAGCAGCCAATCATCGGGGGCTCAAGAGACCCAGTACTTC
J gene: TRBJ1-1; CDR3 length: 16; V gene: TRBV19; D gene: -; clone size: -; CDR3 protein: CASSRPRGAKNTEAFF; CDR3 DNA: TGTGCCAGTAGCAGACCAAGGGGAGCCAAGAACACTGAAGCTTTCTTT
J gene: TRBJ1-6; CDR3 length: 15; V gene: TRBV6-5; D gene: TRBD1; clone size: -; CDR3 protein: CASSPRTGNNSPLHF; CDR3 DNA: TGTGCCAGCAGTCCGAGGACAGGGAATAATTCACCCCTCCACTTT
J gene: TRBJ1-1; CDR3 length: 15; V gene: TRBV3-1/TRBV3-2; D gene: -; clone size: few; CDR3 protein: CASSPTSPSDTEAFF; CDR3 DNA: TGTGCCAGCAGCCCTACGTCTCCCTCGGACACTGAAGCTTTCTTT
J gene: TRBJ1-1; CDR3 length: 14; V gene: TRBV5-5; D gene: -; clone size: -; CDR3 protein: CASSFLGKNTEAFF; CDR3 DNA: TGTGCCAGCAGCTTTCTGGGTAAGAACACTGAAGCTTTCTTT
J gene: TRBJ1-4; CDR3 length: 14; V gene: TRBV5-1; D gene: -; clone size: -; CDR3 protein: CASSLDSYNEKLFF; CDR3 DNA: TGCGCCAGCAGCTTGGACAGTTATAATGAAAAACTGTTTTTT
J gene: TRBJ1-6; CDR3 length: 12; V gene: TRBV28; D gene: -; clone size: -; CDR3 protein: CASWAGNSPLHF; CDR3 DNA: TGTGCCAGCTGGGCGGGAAATTCACCCCTCCACTTT
J gene: TRBJ1-6; CDR3 length: 14; V gene: TRBV20-1; D gene: -; clone size: -; CDR3 protein: CSASLQGYNSPLHF; CDR3 DNA: TGCAGTGCTAGTCTCCAGGGCTATAATTCACCCCTCCACTTT
J gene: TRBJ2-3; CDR3 length: 15; V gene: TRBV5-1; D gene: TRBD1; clone size: -; CDR3 protein: CASSARGSGTDTQYF; CDR3 DNA: TGCGCCAGCAGCGCCAGGGGGTCTGGGACAGATACGCAGTATTTT
J gene: TRBJ1-5; CDR3 length: 16; V gene: TRBV19; D gene: -; clone size: -; CDR3 protein: CASSLTGGDSNQPQHF; CDR3 DNA: TGTGCCAGTAGTCTTACGGGGGGCGATAGCAATCAGCCCCAGCATTTT
J gene: TRBJ1-2; CDR3 length: 11; V gene: TRBV28; D gene: -; clone size: -; CDR3 protein: CASSLAYGYTF; CDR3 DNA: TGTGCCAGCAGTTTAGCCTATGGCTACACCTTC
J gene: TRBJ2-2; CDR3 length: 19; V gene: TRBV6-2/TRBV6-3; D gene: -; clone size: few; CDR3 protein: CASSYPPETADLNTGELFF; CDR3 DNA: TGTGCCAGCAGTTACCCACCTGAAACAGCGGATTTGAACACCGGGGAGCTGTTTTTT
J gene: TRBJ1-4; CDR3 length: 15; V gene: TRBV7-2; D gene: -; clone size: -; CDR3 protein: CASSPGLGRDEKLFF; CDR3 DNA: TGTGCCAGCAGCCCCGGTCTTGGACGGGATGAAAAACTGTTTTTT
J gene: TRBJ2-3; CDR3 length: 15; V gene: TRBV19; D gene: -; clone size: -; CDR3 protein: CASTFTTQGTDTQYF; CDR3 DNA: TGTGCCAGTACCTTCACTACCCAGGGCACAGATACGCAGTATTTT
J gene: TRBJ2-1; CDR3 length: 16; V gene: TRBV19; D gene: TRBD2; clone size: -; CDR3 protein: CASDTSGTSSYNEQFF; CDR3 DNA: TGTGCCAGTGACACTAGCGGGACCAGCTCCTACAATGAGCAGTTCTTC
J gene: TRBJ1-2; CDR3 length: 13; V gene: TRBV14; D gene: -; clone size: -; CDR3 protein: CASSQDLTYGYTF; CDR3 DNA: TGTGCCAGCAGCCAAGATCTAACCTATGGCTACACCTTC
J gene: TRBJ1-1; CDR3 length: 14; V gene: TRBV19; D gene: TRBD1; clone size: -; CDR3 protein: CASSMRTGSTEAFF; CDR3 DNA: TGTGCCAGTAGTATGAGGACAGGGTCCACTGAAGCTTTCTTT
J gene: TRBJ1-4; CDR3 length: 12; V gene: TRBV12-3/TRBV12-4; D gene: TRBD1; clone size: -; CDR3 protein: CASSLGDSKKGF; CDR3 DNA: TGTGCCAGCAGTTTAGGGGACAGCAAAAAGGGGTTT
J gene: TRBJ1-2; CDR3 length: 16; V gene: TRBV27; D gene: -; clone size: once; CDR3 protein: CASSFKAGELVEGYTF; CDR3 DNA: TGTGCCAGCAGTTTCAAGGCAGGGGAATTAGTAGAGGGCTACACCTTC
J gene: TRBJ1-2; CDR3 length: 11; V gene: TRBV29-1; D gene: -; clone size: few; CDR3 protein: CSVTQTYGYTF; CDR3 DNA: TGCAGCGTTACACAGACTTATGGCTACACCTTC
J gene: TRBJ1-6; CDR3 length: 16; V gene: TRBV28; D gene: -; clone size: -; CDR3 protein: CASSTQEGIGNSPLHF; CDR3 DNA: TGTGCCAGCAGCACCCAGGAGGGGATAGGTAATTCACCCCTCCACTTT
J gene: TRBJ2-1; CDR3 length: 16; V gene: TRBV3-1/TRBV3-2; D gene: TRBD2; clone size: -; CDR3 protein: CASSQVPREGYNEQFF; CDR3 DNA: TGTGCCAGCAGCCAAGTTCCGCGGGAGGGGTACAATGAGCAGTTCTTC
J gene: TRBJ2-2; CDR3 length: 12; V gene: TRBV24-1; D gene: -; clone size: -; CDR3 protein: CATGGRTGELFF; CDR3 DNA: TGTGCCACAGGCGGACGGACCGGGGAGCTGTTTTTT
J gene: TRBJ1-2; CDR3 length: 14; V gene: TRBV10-1; D gene: -; clone size: -; CDR3 protein: CASSEKRGEDGYTF; CDR3 DNA: TGCGCCAGCAGTGAGAAGAGAGGGGAGGATGGCTACACCTTC
J gene: TRBJ1-1; CDR3 length: 13; V gene: TRBV12-3/TRBV12-4; D gene: -; clone size: -; CDR3 protein: CASSSTGNTEAFF; CDR3 DNA: TGTGCCAGCAGCTCGACAGGGAACACTGAAGCTTTCTTT
J gene: TRBJ2-7; CDR3 length: 14; V gene: TRBV6-6; D gene: TRBD2; clone size: -; CDR3 protein: CASSYLSGNYEQYF; CDR3 DNA: TGTGCCAGCAGTTACCTAAGCGGGAACTACGAGCAGTACTTC
J gene: TRBJ1-4; CDR3 length: 14; V gene: TRBV4-1; D gene: -; clone size: -; CDR3 protein: CASSQPGIGEKLFF; CDR3 DNA: TGCGCCAGCAGCCAGCCCGGGATAGGTGAAAAACTGTTTTTT
J gene: TRBJ1-3; CDR3 length: 15; V gene: TRBV6-6; D gene: TRBD1; clone size: -; CDR3 protein: CASIDRGLSGNTIYF; CDR3 DNA: TGTGCCAGCATTGACAGGGGGCTGTCTGGAAACACCATATATTTT
J gene: TRBJ2-7; CDR3 length: 12; V gene: TRBV7-2; D gene: TRBD1; clone size: -; CDR3 protein: CASSRQGDEQYF; CDR3 DNA: TGTGCCAGCAGCCGACAGGGCGACGAGCAGTACTTC
J gene: TRBJ2-3; CDR3 length: 13; V gene: TRBV10-1; D gene: -; clone size: -; CDR3 protein: CASTSRGGDTQYF; CDR3 DNA: TGCGCCAGCACCTCTCGAGGGGGAGATACGCAGTATTTT
J gene: TRBJ2-7; CDR3 length: 15; V gene: TRBV13; D gene: TRBD1; clone size: -; CDR3 protein: CASSRTGGALNEQYF; CDR3 DNA: TGTGCCAGCAGCAGAACAGGGGGCGCGCTCAACGAGCAGTACTTC
J gene: TRBJ2-7; CDR3 length: 16; V gene: TRBV2; D gene: TRBD1; clone size: -; CDR3 protein: CASNPQGVNLLYEQYF; CDR3 DNA: TGTGCCAGCAATCCCCAGGGGGTGAACCTATTATACGAGCAGTACTTC
J gene: TRBJ2-7; CDR3 length: 14; V gene: TRBV7-2; D gene: TRBD2; clone size: -; CDR3 protein: CASSLRLATYEQYF; CDR3 DNA: TGTGCCAGCAGCTTAAGACTAGCGACCTACGAGCAGTACTTC
J gene: TRBJ1-6; CDR3 length: 15; V gene: TRBV7-3; D gene: -; clone size: -; CDR3 protein: CASSLRGMVNSPLHF; CDR3 DNA: TGTGCCAGCAGCTTAAGGGGGATGGTTAATTCACCCCTCCACTTT
J gene: TRBJ1-1; CDR3 length: 14; V gene: TRBV7-2; D gene: -; clone size: -; CDR3 protein: CASSSGPSSTEAFF; CDR3 DNA: TGTGCCAGCAGCTCGGGACCCTCGAGCACTGAAGCTTTCTTT
J gene: TRBJ1-1; CDR3 length: 15; V gene: TRBV7-9; D gene: -; clone size: -; CDR3 protein: CASSLAPSRNTEAFF; CDR3 DNA: TGTGCCAGCAGCTTAGCCCCCAGCCGAAACACTGAAGCTTTCTTT
J gene: TRBJ2-3; CDR3 length: 12; V gene: TRBV2; D gene: -; clone size: -; CDR3 protein: CASRARTDTQYF; CDR3 DNA: TGTGCCAGCAGGGCTAGAACAGATACGCAGTATTTT
J gene: TRBJ1-1; CDR3 length: 14; V gene: TRBV7-9; D gene: -; clone size: -; CDR3 protein: CASSLNRVNTEAFF; CDR3 DNA: TGTGCCAGCAGCTTAAACAGGGTTAACACTGAAGCTTTCTTT
J gene: TRBJ1-2; CDR3 length: 13; V gene: TRBV27; D gene: -; clone size: -; CDR3 protein: CASSPNSPYGYTF; CDR3 DNA: TGTGCCAGCAGTCCCAACAGCCCCTATGGCTACACCTTC
J gene: TRBJ1-6; CDR3 length: 17; V gene: TRBV7-2; D gene: -; clone size: -; CDR3 protein: CASSSRSGTVYNSPLHF; CDR3 DNA: TGTGCCAGCAGCTCCCGCTCAGGGACCGTCTATAATTCACCCCTCCACTTT
J gene: TRBJ1-1; CDR3 length: 15; V gene: TRBV18; D gene: TRBD1; clone size: -; CDR3 protein: CASSPPRAQGAEAFF; CDR3 DNA: TGTGCCAGCTCACCACCGAGGGCCCAGGGGGCTGAAGCTTTCTTT
J gene: TRBJ2-6; CDR3 length: 14; V gene: TRBV5-1; D gene: -; clone size: -; CDR3 protein: CASSFHTGANVLTF; CDR3 DNA: TGCGCCAGCAGCTTCCATACGGGGGCCAACGTCCTGACTTTC